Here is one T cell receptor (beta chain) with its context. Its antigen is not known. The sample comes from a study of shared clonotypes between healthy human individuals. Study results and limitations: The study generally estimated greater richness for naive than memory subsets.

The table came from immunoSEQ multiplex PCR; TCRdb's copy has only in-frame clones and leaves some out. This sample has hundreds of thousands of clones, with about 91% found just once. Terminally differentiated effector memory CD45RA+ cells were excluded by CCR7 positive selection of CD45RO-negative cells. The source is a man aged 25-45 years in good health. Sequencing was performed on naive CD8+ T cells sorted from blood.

The CDR3: CASSKGQGYYEQYF. CDR3 DNA: TGCGCCAGCAGCAAGGGACAGGGGTACTACGAGCAGTACTTC. The V call is TRBV5-1, the J call TRBJ2-7; 10 nucleotides match TRBD1. From germline, CDR1 is SGHRS and CDR2 YFSETQ. Unmatched junction bases numbered 4, after V lost 4 bases and J lost 3 bases. The CDR3 contains 14 residues.